Listed below are T cell receptor beta chains from one sample, sequenced in a study of cytomegalovirus exposure and HLA in healthy donors. The table came from immunoSEQ multiplex PCR; TCRdb's copy has only in-frame clones and leaves some out. The profile shows 84,000 or so clones, about 80% of them singletons. The sequenced sample consisted of PBMCs. These receptors were collected from a male donor in good health and CMV-seronegative. The CDR3 runs from the conserved cysteine through the conserved F or W. The order of the fields is V gene, D gene, clone size, CDR3 length, J gene, CDR3 protein, CDR3 DNA. D genes are given only for firm matches. Part of the rows lack a size; the others show once, few, many or a class for expanded clones.

TRBV7-9,.,.,10,TRBJ1-1,CASSRTEAFF,TGTGCCAGCAGCCGCACTGAAGCTTTCTTT
TRBV6-6,TRBD1,.,15,TRBJ1-2,CASSSSSGGGRGYTF,TGTGCCAGCAGTTCGAGTTCTGGAGGGGGCCGCGGCTACACCTTC
TRBV11-2,TRBD2,.,16,TRBJ2-5,CASSQGLAELQETQYF,TGTGCCAGCAGCCAGGGACTAGCGGAACTCCAAGAGACCCAGTACTTC
TRBV6-6,TRBD2,.,11,TRBJ2-7,CASRLAGEQYF,TGTGCCAGCCGACTAGCTGGCGAGCAGTACTTC
TRBV5-6,TRBD1,.,14,TRBJ1-4,CASKPGQAVEKLFF,TGTGCCAGCAAGCCGGGACAGGCAGTCGAAAAACTGTTTTTT
TRBV4-3,TRBD1,few,15,TRBJ2-7,CASSQVGQGAGEQYF,TGCGCCAGCAGCCAAGTCGGACAGGGGGCTGGAGAGCAGTACTTC
TRBV4-1,TRBD1,.,14,TRBJ2-7,CASSSGTGAYEQYF,TGCGCCAGCAGTTCCGGGACAGGAGCCTACGAGCAGTACTTC
TRBV2,.,.,12,TRBJ2-7,CASSEAHYRWYF,TGTGCCAGCAGTGAAGCCCACTACCGGTGGTACTTC
TRBV10-3,.,.,11,TRBJ2-2,CAISLSGELFF,TGTGCCATCAGTCTGAGCGGGGAGCTGTTTTTT
TRBV28,.,once,13,TRBJ1-2,CASSLGQNYGYTF,TGTGCCAGCAGTCTCGGACAGAACTATGGCTACACCTTC
TRBV2,.,.,13,TRBJ1-5,CATDQDSNQPQHF,TGTGCCACCGACCAGGATAGCAATCAGCCCCAGCATTTT
TRBV21-1,.,few,17,TRBJ2-3,CASSKGLRDRGRDTQYF,TGTGCCAGCAGCAAAGGGCTCCGGGACAGGGGGCGAGATACGCAGTATTTT
TRBV11-2,.,few,15,TRBJ1-2,CASSLRGGLDYGYTF,TGTGCCAGCAGCCTCCGTGGAGGGTTAGACTATGGCTACACCTTC
TRBV2,.,.,14,TRBJ1-5,CASSEGVGNQPQHF,TGTGCCAGCAGTGAAGGTGTCGGGAATCAGCCCCAGCATTTT
TRBV6-9,.,.,11,TRBJ2-7,CASRRGGEQYF,TGTGCCAGCCGAAGGGGTGGGGAGCAGTACTTC
TRBV7-9,.,.,14,TRBJ1-1,CASSLLAPSGEAFF,TGTGCCAGCAGCTTACTGGCGCCGAGCGGGGAGGCTTTCTTT
TRBV19,.,once,14,TRBJ1-1,CATSGGRPNTEAFF,TGTGCCACCTCCGGGGGGCGCCCAAACACTGAAGCTTTCTTT
TRBV19,.,.,14,TRBJ1-5,CASSIKRGQQPQHF,TGTGCCAGTAGTATAAAGAGGGGACAACAGCCCCAGCATTTT
TRBV27,.,.,14,TRBJ1-2,CASSPSVPNYGYTF,TGTGCCAGCAGTCCTTCAGTACCTAACTATGGCTACACCTTC
TRBV5-1,TRBD1,.,17,TRBJ2-2,CASSPRDRVIIAGELFF,TGCGCCAGCAGCCCCCGGGACAGGGTTATAATAGCCGGGGAGCTGTTTTTT
TRBV6-5,.,.,16,TRBJ1-3,CASSSIQGFSGNTIYF,TGTGCCAGCAGTTCTATACAGGGCTTTAGTGGAAACACCATATATTTT
TRBV30,.,few,12,TRBJ2-1,CAWSRGYNEQFF,TGTGCCTGGAGTAGGGGGTACAATGAGCAGTTCTTC
TRBV19,TRBD1,.,14,TRBJ2-5,CASSMKTGEETQYF,TGTGCCAGTAGTATGAAGACAGGGGAGGAGACCCAGTACTTC
TRBV7-6,.,.,13,TRBJ2-7,CASSLGDTHEQYF,TGTGCCAGCAGCTTAGGGGACACCCACGAGCAGTACTTC
TRBV5-1,TRBD1,.,15,TRBJ2-1,CASVRDRGRVTEQFF,TGCGCCAGCGTTCGTGACAGGGGCAGGGTTACTGAGCAGTTCTTC
TRBV6-5,.,.,14,TRBJ1-1,CASSYRQMNTEAFF,TGTGCCAGCAGTTACAGACAGATGAACACTGAAGCTTTCTTT
TRBV4-3,.,.,15,TRBJ2-7,CASSQDRGLNYEQYF,TGCGCCAGCAGCCAAGATCGGGGACTGAACTACGAGCAGTACTTC
TRBV6-5,.,.,13,TRBJ1-3,CASEGAEGNTIYF,TGTGCCAGCGAGGGCGCGGAAGGAAACACCATATATTTT
TRBV10-3,TRBD1,.,15,TRBJ2-7,CAIRNDRGSLTEQYF,TGTGCCATCAGGAACGACAGGGGGAGCCTTACCGAGCAGTACTTC
TRBV5-6,.,.,15,TRBJ2-7,CASSLGDRGFYEQYF,TGTGCCAGCAGCTTGGGCGATAGGGGTTTCTACGAGCAGTACTTC
TRBV19,TRBD2,.,16,TRBJ2-2,CASSISRRGGAGELFF,TGTGCCAGTAGTATATCTCGACGGGGGGGGGCCGGGGAGCTGTTTTTT
TRBV5-6,.,.,16,TRBJ2-7,CASSLGGPTNPYEQYF,TGTGCCAGCAGCTTGGGCGGGCCGACCAATCCCTACGAGCAGTACTTC
TRBV9,.,few,14,TRBJ1-6,CASSVEQPNSPLHF,TGTGCCAGCAGCGTAGAACAGCCTAATTCACCCCTCCACTTT
TRBV7-2,.,few,11,TRBJ2-7,CASSDRYEQYF,TGTGCCAGCAGCGATAGATACGAGCAGTACTTC
TRBV5-1,.,.,16,TRBJ2-4,CASSSGAGDGKNIQYF,TGCGCCAGCAGCTCTGGGGCAGGGGATGGCAAAAACATTCAGTACTTC
TRBV2,.,.,19,TRBJ1-1,CASSPWDFLSNTMNTEAFF,TGTGCCAGCAGCCCATGGGACTTTCTCAGTAATACTATGAACACTGAAGCTTTCTTT
TRBV2,.,.,13,TRBJ1-5,CASTGGENQPQHF,TGTGCCAGCACCGGGGGGGAAAATCAGCCCCAGCATTTT
TRBV5-1,.,.,14,TRBJ2-5,CASSLMGAGETQYF,TGCGCCAGCAGCTTGATGGGGGCCGGGGAGACCCAGTACTTC
TRBV7-9,TRBD1,.,14,TRBJ2-2,CASRRQGGVGELFF,TGTGCCAGCAGACGACAGGGGGGGGTCGGGGAGCTGTTTTTT
TRBV28,.,.,11,TRBJ2-7,CASSLLGGQYF,TGTGCCAGCAGTTTATTGGGGGGTCAGTACTTC
TRBV20-1,.,few,8,TRBJ1-1,CSPQMAFF,TGCAGCCCACAGATGGCTTTCTTT
TRBV7-2,.,few,13,TRBJ2-5,CASSLARQETQYF,TGTGCCAGCAGCTTAGCCCGGCAAGAGACCCAGTACTTC
TRBV11-3,TRBD2,few,15,TRBJ2-1,CASSRLAGAYNEQFF,TGTGCCAGCAGCCGACTAGCGGGGGCCTACAATGAGCAGTTCTTC
TRBV7-9,.,.,12,TRBJ1-1,CASRADRNTAFF,TGTGCCAGCAGAGCAGACAGAAATACAGCTTTCTTT
TRBV27,.,.,14,TRBJ1-5,CASSSWRGNQPQHF,TGTGCCAGCAGTTCATGGAGGGGCAATCAGCCCCAGCATTTT
TRBV5-1,TRBD2,.,15,TRBJ2-1,CASSLVAGGYNEQFF,TGCGCCAGCAGCTTGGTAGCGGGGGGCTACAATGAGCAGTTCTTC
TRBV10-2,.,.,16,TRBJ2-7,CASSESKGKNAYEQYF,TGCGCCAGCAGTGAGTCGAAGGGGAAGAACGCATACGAGCAGTACTTC
TRBV4-3,TRBD1,.,18,TRBJ1-1,CASSQEPGTGYLNTEAFF,TGCGCCAGCAGCCAAGAACCTGGGACAGGTTATTTGAACACTGAAGCTTTCTTT
TRBV27,TRBD2,.,15,TRBJ2-1,CASSLTSGGHNEQFF,TGTGCCAGCAGTTTAACTAGCGGGGGCCACAATGAGCAGTTCTTC
TRBV7-9,.,.,11,TRBJ2-7,CASTWEDEQYF,TGTGCCAGCACCTGGGAGGACGAGCAGTACTTC
TRBV27,.,.,14,TRBJ2-5,CASKVTGRQETQYF,TGTGCCAGCAAAGTCACAGGTAGACAAGAGACCCAGTACTTC
TRBV28,.,.,15,TRBJ1-5,CASSYTGSGYQPQHF,TGTGCCAGCAGTTACACCGGGTCGGGATATCAGCCCCAGCATTTT